These T cell receptor beta chains were read from a single sample in a study of cytomegalovirus exposure and HLA in healthy donors. Some clones are missing from TCRdb's copy, which holds only in-frame ones; the method was immunoSEQ multiplex PCR. This table holds 140,000 to 150,000 clones, approximately 80% found once. The sequencing input was PBMCs. These receptors originate from a woman in her 40s in good health and CMV-seronegative. Each CDR3 is given with its conserved first and last residue. A D gene is named only where the DNA matches it firmly. Clone size appears in some rows only: once, few, many, or a class for an expanded clone.

v_gene	d_gene	abundance	j_gene	CDR3nt	CDR3aa
TRBV6-5	-	-	TRBJ1-1	TGTGCCAGCAGTTACGGTCAGGCGAACACTGAAGCTTTCTTT	CASSYGQANTEAFF
TRBV5-4	TRBD2	-	TRBJ2-5	TGTGCCAGCAGCTTGTACGGGGGGGAGACCCAGTACTTC	CASSLYGGETQYF
TRBV5-1	TRBD1	-	TRBJ2-6	TGCGCCAGCAGCATTTCGACAGGGTCCGGGGCCAACGTCCTGACTTTC	CASSISTGSGANVLTF
TRBV13	-	-	TRBJ2-7	TGTGCCAGCAGCTTGAGGACAACCCACGAGCAGTACTTC	CASSLRTTHEQYF
TRBV5-4	TRBD1	-	TRBJ2-7	TGTGCCAGCAGCAGGACAGGGGGCGACCTCTCCTACGAGCAGTACTTC	CASSRTGGDLSYEQYF
TRBV7-2	-	-	TRBJ2-2	TGTGCCAGCAGCTGGCGACGGGATTCCGGGGAGCTGTTTTTT	CASSWRRDSGELFF
TRBV2	TRBD2	-	TRBJ2-5	TGTGCCAGCACCCTACTCGGGGGGGAGACCCAGTACTTC	CASTLLGGETQYF
TRBV5-1	-	-	TRBJ2-7	TGCGCCAGCAGCTTGGGGAGGGACTCCTACGAGCAGTACTTC	CASSLGRDSYEQYF
TRBV5-4	TRBD2	-	TRBJ2-7	TGTGCCAGCAGCTTGACCGGGACTAGAGGGGACGAGCAGTACTTC	CASSLTGTRGDEQYF
TRBV15	-	-	TRBJ2-2	TGTGCCACCAGCAGCAGGACTTATCGGGTCGGCGGGGAGCTGTTTTTT	CATSSRTYRVGGELFF
TRBV6-5	-	-	TRBJ2-1	TGTGCCAGCAGTCCTGGAACAGCCCCTAACAATGAGCAGTTCTTC	CASSPGTAPNNEQFF
TRBV9	TRBD1	-	TRBJ1-1	TGTGCCAGCACCTATATAGGGGGCGCATTGGTCACTGAAGCTTTCTTT	CASTYIGGALVTEAFF
TRBV5-6	-	-	TRBJ1-4	TGTGCCAGCAGCTTGGCGGGAGATGAAAAACTGTTTTTT	CASSLAGDEKLFF
TRBV6-6	TRBD1	-	TRBJ1-4	TGTGCCAGCAGATCGACAGGGGGGAATGAAAAACTGTTTTTT	CASRSTGGNEKLFF
TRBV5-6	-	-	TRBJ1-4	TGTGCCAGCAGCTTGCCATCTAGTGAAAAACTGTTTTTT	CASSLPSSEKLFF
TRBV9	-	-	TRBJ2-3	TGTGCCAGCAGCGCCCCCCAGGCGCCATACCATACGCAGTATTTT	CASSAPQAPYHTQYF
TRBV27	TRBD1	-	TRBJ2-5	TGTGCCAGCAGTTTACAGGGGGTAGGGGAGACCCAGTACTTC	CASSLQGVGETQYF
TRBV29-1	-	-	TRBJ2-1	TGCAGCGTTGATTGGGCATACGGGGAAGCGGCCTACAATGAGCAGTTCTTC	CSVDWAYGEAAYNEQFF
TRBV28	TRBD2	-	TRBJ2-1	TGTGCCAGCAGTTTACTCCTCGGGGGGGACAATGAGCAGTTCTTC	CASSLLLGGDNEQFF
TRBV11-2	-	-	TRBJ1-2	TGTGCCAGCAGGAAACAGCGGGGCCCCGGTTCCGCTGGCTACACCTTC	CASRKQRGPGSAGYTF
TRBV9	-	few	TRBJ1-1	TGTGCCAGCAGCGTAGAGGGGTGGGGCCCTGAAGCTTTCTTT	CASSVEGWGPEAFF
TRBV5-1	-	-	TRBJ2-5	TGCGCCAGCAGCTTGAATGGGGGGACCCAAGAGACCCAGTACTTC	CASSLNGGTQETQYF
TRBV6-6	-	few	TRBJ1-1	TGTGCCAGCAGGTCTGACACTGAAGCTTTCTTT	CASRSDTEAFF